This TCR beta chain originates from a study of blood T cell repertoires in COVID-19. Study-wide context: Sources were T cells, B-cell-depleted T cells, or PBMCs; the material itself was cDNA or gDNA.

In terms of age and location, participants ranged from about 18 to 100 years and lived in about 25 US areas. Before being deemed recovered, Cohort 3 donors had two negative PCRs, clearance, or symptom resolution. Study processing details: Amplification with reference gene primers provided the estimates of nucleated cell counts. Repertoires were generated with immunoSEQ multiplex PCR, while TCRdb's copy carries only in-frame clones and drops some. The V and J calls and clone size are taken from that table; D and trimming were inferred from the DNA. The table records approximately 200,000 clones, around 90% of them present only once. The germline V gene has CDR1 MNHEY and CDR2 SMNVEV (reference sequence). V lost 6 bases, J lost 0 bases, and 14 bases lay in between. The CDR3 sequence is 15 residues long.

Sequencing was performed on PBMCs or T cells enriched from blood (not recorded which). The sequence came from a woman in her thirties who had recovered from COVID-19. The chain employs TRBV27 and TRBJ1-2; TRBD1 might be the D (5 bases). The CDR3 reads CASSPQGRANYGYTF. In DNA, the CDR3 is TGTGCCAGCAGCCCGCAGGGTAGAGCTAACTATGGCTACACCTTC.